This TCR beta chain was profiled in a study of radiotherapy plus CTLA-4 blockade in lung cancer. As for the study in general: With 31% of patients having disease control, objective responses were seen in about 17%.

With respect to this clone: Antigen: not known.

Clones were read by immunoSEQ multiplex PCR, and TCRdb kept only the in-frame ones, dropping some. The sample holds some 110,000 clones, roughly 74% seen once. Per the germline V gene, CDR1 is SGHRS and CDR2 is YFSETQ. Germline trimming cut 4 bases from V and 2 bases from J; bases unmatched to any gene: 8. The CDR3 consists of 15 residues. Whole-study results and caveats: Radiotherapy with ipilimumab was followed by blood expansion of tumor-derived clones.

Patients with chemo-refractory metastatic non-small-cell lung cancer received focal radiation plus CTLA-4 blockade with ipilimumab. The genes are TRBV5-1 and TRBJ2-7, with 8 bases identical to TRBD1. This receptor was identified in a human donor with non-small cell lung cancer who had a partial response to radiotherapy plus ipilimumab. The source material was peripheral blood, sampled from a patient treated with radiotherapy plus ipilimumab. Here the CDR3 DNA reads TGCGCCAGCAGCCTTCCCGGGACAGGCACCTACGAGCAGTACTTC. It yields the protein CASSLPGTGTYEQYF.